This T cell receptor (beta chain) emerged from a study of T cell responses to AZD1222 COVID-19 vaccine. Background on the study: Second-dose recipients at about 4 or about 12 weeks were treated as one pooled group. Study results and caveats: Among the donors, most were white British and more were female, and clonal diversity was possibly underestimated. Scientists sampled the repertoires only once the peak T cell response had passed. Spike-specific TCRs gained breadth and depth after people received two AZD1222 doses.

Concerning this clone: What it binds is unknown.

The germline CDR1 and CDR2 sequences are SGDLS and YYNGEE. The CDR3 runs 14 residues. Trimming removed 0 bases at V and 0 bases at J, with 3 bases between. Generated by immunoSEQ multiplex PCR, the TCRdb table keeps only in-frame clones and is missing some. The sample records around 120,000 clones, around 92% being singletons. The sequence was collected from an adult in good health. The rearrangement uses TRBV9 and TRBJ1-4; D is uncertain. The specimen comprised peripheral blood, sampled on day 0 of AZD1222 vaccination. The CDR3 DNA sequence: TGTGCCAGCAGCGTAGAACCAACTAATGAAAAACTGTTTTTT. Translation gives CASSVEPTNEKLFF.